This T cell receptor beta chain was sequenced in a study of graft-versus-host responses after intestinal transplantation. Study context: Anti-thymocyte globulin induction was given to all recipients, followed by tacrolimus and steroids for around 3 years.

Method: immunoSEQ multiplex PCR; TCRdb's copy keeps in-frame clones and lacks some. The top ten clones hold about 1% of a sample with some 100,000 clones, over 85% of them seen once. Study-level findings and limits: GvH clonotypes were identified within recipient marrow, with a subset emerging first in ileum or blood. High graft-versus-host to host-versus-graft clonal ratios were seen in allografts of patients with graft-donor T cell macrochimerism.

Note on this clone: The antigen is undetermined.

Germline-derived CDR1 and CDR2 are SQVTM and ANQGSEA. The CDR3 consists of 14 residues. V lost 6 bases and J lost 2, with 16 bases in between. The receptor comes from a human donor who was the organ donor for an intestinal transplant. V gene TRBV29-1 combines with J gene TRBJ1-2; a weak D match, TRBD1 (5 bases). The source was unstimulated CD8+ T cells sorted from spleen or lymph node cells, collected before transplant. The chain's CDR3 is CSVATGGLNYGYTF. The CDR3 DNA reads TGCAGCGTCGCAACGGGGGGACTCAACTATGGCTACACCTTC.